Listed here are 7 T cell receptor beta chains from one sample, sequenced in a study of PD-1 blockade in classical Hodgkin lymphoma. Documented time point: cycle 4 day 1 (C4D1), after 5 to 7 weeks of nivolumab. All patients experienced relapse after autologous stem cell transplantation, and brentuximab vedotin exposure was variable. The protocol was immunoSEQ multiplex PCR, while the TCRdb copy is restricted to in-frame clones and leaves out a portion. The data contain about 46,000 clones, around 74% of them singletons. This specimen consisted of peripheral blood mononuclear cells (PBMCs), obtained before the fourth cycle of nivolumab. The receptor source for this set is a human donor with classical Hodgkin lymphoma.

CDR3 coding DNA: TGTGCCAGCAGTCCCCTACAGGGGGGCAGAAACACCGGGGAGCTGTTTTTT. This translates into CASSPLQGGRNTGELFF. This sequence joins TRBV28 and TRBJ2-2, with 8 bases matching TRBD1. The V gene end was trimmed by 5 bases and the J gene end by 2 bases; junction bases not matched to a gene: 10. The CDR3 is made up of 17 amino acids. The germline gives CDR1 MDHEN, CDR2 SYDVKM.

This sequence joins TRBV28 and TRBJ1-1, with no clear D. CDR1 is MDHEN, CDR2 SYDVKM, per germline. V lost 5 bases, J lost 7 bases, and 8 bases lay in between. CDR3 length: 11 amino acids. CDR3 loop: CASSRGIEAFF. CDR3 nucleotide sequence: TGTGCCAGCAGTCGGGGAATTGAAGCTTTCTTT.

The chain has TRBV7-9 and TRBJ1-1; tentatively, D is TRBD1 (5 bases). The germline CDR1 and CDR2 sequences are SEHNR and FQNEAQ (reference sequence). The ends were cut back, 3 bases at V and 3 bases at J, with 14 bases in the middle. This CDR3 has 15 amino acids. The DNA for the CDR3 is TGTGCCAGCAGCTTCTCCTCCCGGGGGGACACTGAAGCTTTCTTT. Encoded protein: CASSFSSRGDTEAFF.

This chain uses TRBV5-6 with TRBJ1-1; no firm D call. This CDR3 region has 13 residues. CDR1 is SGHDT, CDR2 YYEEEE, per germline. V shed 0 bases and J shed 8 bases, with 11 bases lying between them. The CDR3 region is CASSLAPREEAFF. The CDR3 DNA follows: TGTGCCAGCAGCTTGGCCCCTCGAGAGGAAGCTTTCTTT.

Points on this clone: Additional DNA sequences in this sample encode the identical CDR3. J is TRBJ2-3 and V is TRBV5-1; possibly TRBD1 for D (5 bases). Trimming cost V 0 bases and J 0 bases, with 8 bases left between them. CDR1 is SGHRS, CDR2 YFSETQ, per germline. This CDR3 region has 15 residues. Here the CDR3 reads CASSLGGSSTDTQYF. The CDR3 DNA follows: TGCGCCAGCAGCTTGGGGGGCTCTAGCACAGATACGCAGTATTTT.

This clone has a handful of counts. The rearrangement links TRBV7-9 to TRBJ2-5; 8 positions match TRBD1. This CDR3 region has 16 residues. Germline values: CDR1 SEHNR, CDR2 FQNEAQ (reference sequence). Trimming removed 3 bases from V and 4 bases from J; junction bases left unmatched: 10. The CDR3 loop is CASSFLGQGVLETQYF. Here the CDR3 DNA reads TGTGCCAGCAGCTTTCTAGGACAGGGTGTTTTAGAGACCCAGTACTTC.

The chain carries TRBV28 and TRBJ2-7; D is possibly TRBD2 (6 bases). CDR1 is MDHEN, CDR2 SYDVKM, per germline. This CDR3 spans 17 amino acids. V shed 3 bases and J shed 3 bases, with 21 bases lying between them. The CDR3 protein is CASSFRPGLLALYEQYF. CDR3 coding DNA: TGTGCCAGCAGTTTTCGTCCGGGACTCCTAGCACTCTACGAGCAGTACTTC.